These T cell receptor beta chains were read from a single sample in a study of Ad26.COV2.S vaccination and SARS-CoV-2 variants. Data came from immunoSEQ multiplex PCR; TCRdb stores just in-frame clones and leaves some out. The repertoire has approximately 350,000 clones, about nine tenths of them found once; the top ten carry about 3%. Material: peripheral blood, obtained in a trial of Ad26.COV2.S vaccine versus placebo. All receptors come from a person aged 18 to 59 who received the Ad26.COV2.S COVID-19 vaccine or a placebo. Both conserved end residues are part of each CDR3. A D gene is named only where the DNA matches it firmly. The size entry is marked missing in some rows and otherwise reads once, few, many or a size class.

V,D,size,J,DNA,CDR3
TRBV6-2/TRBV6-3,.,.,TRBJ2-3,TGTGCCAGCAGTAACGGTGGCAGCACAGATACGCAGTATTTT,CASSNGGSTDTQYF
TRBV5-4,.,.,TRBJ2-1,TGTGCCAGCAGCTTGGAGGCCAATGAGCAGTTCTTC,CASSLEANEQFF
TRBV19,TRBD1,once,TRBJ2-3,TGTGCCAGTAGTATAAGGGGGACAGGGGAAACAGATACGCAGTATTTT,CASSIRGTGETDTQYF
TRBV19,.,.,TRBJ1-4,TGTGCCAGTAGTATAGATGCTTACGAAAAACTGTTTTTT,CASSIDAYEKLFF
TRBV6-1,TRBD1,.,TRBJ2-7,TGTGCCAGCAGTGAGACAGGGGACTACGAGCAGTACTTC,CASSETGDYEQYF
TRBV5-1,.,.,TRBJ1-1,TGCGCCAGCAGAGAGAACACTGAAGCTTTCTTT,CASRENTEAFF
TRBV13,.,many,TRBJ1-1,TGTGCCAGCAGCCGTTACACGTACACTGAAGCTTTCTTT,CASSRYTYTEAFF
TRBV7-3,TRBD1,.,TRBJ2-1,TGTGCCAGCAGCTTAAGCGCCGGGGACAGGAATCCTTACAATGAGCAGTTCTTC,CASSLSAGDRNPYNEQFF
TRBV13,TRBD1,.,TRBJ1-1,TGTGCCAGCAGCTTACGTGATCGACAGGGACCAGCTTTCTTT,CASSLRDRQGPAFF
TRBV30,TRBD1,.,TRBJ2-1,TGTGCCTGGAGTGTACATAAGACAGGGGAGGTAGCCTACAATGAGCAGTTCTTC,CAWSVHKTGEVAYNEQFF
TRBV6-5,TRBD2,.,TRBJ2-7,TGTGCCAGCAGTTACTCCGGGGGGAGTACCTACGAGCAGTACTTC,CASSYSGGSTYEQYF
TRBV3-1/TRBV3-2,.,.,TRBJ1-4,TGTGCCAGCAGCCGGGACATCGACAAACTGTTTTTT,CASSRDIDKLFF
TRBV4-3,.,.,TRBJ1-3,TGCGCCAGCAGCCAAACAGGGAGTGGAAGAAACACCATATATTTT,CASSQTGSGRNTIYF
TRBV10-3,.,once,TRBJ1-2,TGTGCCATCAGTGACCCCCCACGGGGGCTTGACTATGGCTACACCTTC,CAISDPPRGLDYGYTF
TRBV7-8,.,.,TRBJ1-1,TGTGCCAGCAGCCATCCGGACAGAGGGGCTTTCTTT,CASSHPDRGAFF
TRBV4-3,TRBD1,.,TRBJ1-5,TGCGCCAGCAGCCGATACAGGGGAAGCAATCAGCCCCAGCATTTT,CASSRYRGSNQPQHF
TRBV19,.,.,TRBJ1-2,TGTGCCAGTAGTATCCACGGTCTTGGCTACACCTTC,CASSIHGLGYTF
TRBV11-2,TRBD2,.,TRBJ2-3,TGTGCCAGCAGCTTAATCCGGGGGGTAGATACGCAGTATTTT,CASSLIRGVDTQYF
TRBV4-2,TRBD1,.,TRBJ1-4,TGTGCCAGCAGCTCAGGTGGACAGGGGGCGTTAGTTGAAAAACTGTTTTTT,CASSSGGQGALVEKLFF
TRBV3-1/TRBV3-2,.,few,TRBJ1-5,TGTGCCAGCAGCCAAGGTGGGAAGGGTCAGCCCCAGCATTTT,CASSQGGKGQPQHF
TRBV12-3/TRBV12-4,.,.,TRBJ2-2,TGTGCCAGCAGTCCCGGGACACCCGGGGAGCTGTTTTTT,CASSPGTPGELFF
TRBV5-6,TRBD1,once,TRBJ2-7,TGTGCCAGCAGCTTGCCCGGCTGGACAGGGGAACACGAGCAGTACTTC,CASSLPGWTGEHEQYF
TRBV5-5,.,.,TRBJ1-1,TGTGCCAGCAGTTCGGGACTTACGAACACTGAAGCTTTCTTT,CASSSGLTNTEAFF
TRBV7-8,.,.,TRBJ2-2,TGTGCCAGCAGCACCGCCCCCCTCACGAACACCGGGGAGCTGTTTTTT,CASSTAPLTNTGELFF
TRBV5-1,TRBD2,.,TRBJ2-5,TGCGCCAGCAGCTTGGGGACTAGCGGGGGGACCTACCAAGAGACCCAGTACTTC,CASSLGTSGGTYQETQYF
TRBV4-1,.,.,TRBJ1-1,TGCGCCAGCAGCCAAGAGGGCGCTTTCTTTTTCTTT,CASSQEGAFFFF
TRBV6-5,TRBD1,few,TRBJ1-3,TGTGCCAGCAGTTACGGGACAGGGGCTGGAAACACCATATATTTT,CASSYGTGAGNTIYF
TRBV9,.,.,TRBJ1-5,TGTGCCAGCAGCGTACAGGGGAGCAATCAGCCCCAGCATTTT,CASSVQGSNQPQHF